The 18 T cell receptor beta chains below were found in one sample sequenced in a study of vaccination effects on CD4 cells after COVID-19. Clones were sequenced by immunoSEQ multiplex PCR, and TCRdb holds only the in-frame ones, with some missing. The repertoire holds roughly 36,000 clones, with under 85% as singletons. Isolation of CD4+ T cells took place after more than 9 days of culture. Their recognized antigens are unknown. The input for sequencing was CD4+ T cells from PBMCs cultured without peptide, taken before COVID-19 vaccination. The source of these receptors is a human donor who received a COVID-19 vaccine.

The chain combines TRBV5-1 with TRBJ1-4; tentative D call: TRBD1 (5 bases). V gave up 4 bases and J gave up 6 bases, with 10 bases separating them. Germline-derived CDR1 and CDR2 are SGHRS and YFSETQ. CDR3 size: 13 residues. The CDR3 nucleotides read TGCGCCAGCAGCGGAGGACACGATGAAAAACTGTTTTTT. It is translated as CASSGGHDEKLFF. Drawing the rest from reference TRBV5-1 and TRBJ1-4, the complete variable domain is KAGVTQTPRYLIKTRGQQVTLSCSPISGHRSVSWYQQTPGQGLQFLFEYFSETQRNKGNFPGRFSGRQFSNSRSEMNVSTLELGDSALYLCASSGGHDEKLFFGSGTQLSVL.

This chain joins TRBV5-1 and TRBJ2-2; a weak D match, TRBD2 (5 bases). Trimming removed 1 base from V and 1 base from J, with 11 bases in between. Germline V gives CDR1 SGHRS, CDR2 YFSETQ. The CDR3 is 16 amino acids. The CDR3 is CASSLLRGGNTGELFF. Here the CDR3 DNA reads TGCGCCAGCAGCTTGCTGCGCGGAGGGAACACCGGGGAGCTGTTTTTT.

The CDR3 DNA sequence: TGTGCCAGCAGCCCCAGGGCGGGAGGGACCTACAATGAGCAGTTCTTC. This gives the protein CASSPRAGGTYNEQFF. This rearrangement joins TRBV7-9 to TRBJ2-1; TRBD2 matches 9 bases. Germline V gives CDR1 SEHNR, CDR2 FQNEAQ (reference sequence). This CDR3 is built from 16 residues. V shed 5 bases and J 2 bases; nucleotides not matched to a gene: 7.

This rearrangement joins TRBV6-2 or TRBV6-3 to TRBJ2-1; 7 bases fit TRBD2. Trimming at V came to 2 bases and at J to 7 bases, leaving 11 bases not matched to a gene. The CDR3 extends over 16 amino acids. CDR1 and CDR2 from the germline V gene are MNHEY and SVGEGT. The DNA for the CDR3 is TGTGCCAGCAGTTACGGAACTAGCGCCCCAGGGAATGAGCAGTTCTTC. This encodes CASSYGTSAPGNEQFF.

The chain is built from TRBV9 and TRBJ2-2; possibly TRBD2 for D (5 bases). CDR1 is SGDLS and CDR2 is YYNGEE in the germline V gene. With 4 bases removed from V and 0 bases from J, the gap between germline ends came to 13 bases. The CDR3 totals 16 residues. The chain's CDR3 is CASSKSSGANTGELFF. CDR3 nucleotides: TGTGCCAGCAGCAAATCTTCCGGGGCGAACACCGGGGAGCTGTTTTTT.

V and J are TRBV3-1 (or the pseudogene TRBV3-2) and TRBJ1-3, with D tentatively TRBD1 (5 bases). V lost 4 bases to trimming and J lost 2 bases, with 12 bases between them. CDR1 and CDR2 from the germline V gene are LGHDT and YNNKEL (reference sequence). This CDR3 is built from 15 residues. The CDR3 bases are TGTGCCAGCAGCCCTTCGACAGCCACTGGAAACACCATATATTTT. This gives the protein CASSPSTATGNTIYF.

J is TRBJ2-1 and V is TRBV23-1; 11 nucleotides align to TRBD2. TRBV23-1 is marked as an open reading frame, function uncertain. V lost 2 bases to trimming and J lost 9 bases; unmatched junction nucleotides: 12. The length of the CDR3 is 17 residues. The CDR3 DNA reads TGCGCCAGCAGTCAAGGGCTCGCTAGCGGGGGGCTGGGTGAGCAGTTCTTC. Translated, it gives CASSQGLASGGLGEQFF.

The CDR3 coding sequence is TGCAGCGTTGGTACTTTCGGCGGGGAGCTGTTTTTT. Translating gives CSVGTFGGELFF. V is TRBV29-1 and J is TRBJ2-2, with D uncertain. CDR1 is SQVTM and CDR2 is ANQGSEA in the germline V gene. Trimming shortened V by 4 bases and J by 7 bases, and 10 bases separated the two germline ends. The CDR3 is 12 amino acids.

This chain joins TRBV2 and TRBJ1-1, with a possible D match to TRBD1 (6 bases). This CDR3 has 12 residues. Looked up from germline, CDR1 is SNHLY and CDR2 is FYNNEI. V gave up 4 bases and J gave up 8 bases, with 11 bases separating them. Here the CDR3 reads CASSGAGAEAFF. As DNA, the CDR3 is TGTGCCAGCAGTGGGGCAGGGGCCGAAGCTTTCTTT.

The genes are TRBV9 and TRBJ2-1; D gene unclear. The CDR3 is 17 amino acids. Trimming removed 3 bases at V and 0 bases at J, with 16 bases between. CDR1 SGDLS and CDR2 YYNGEE come from the germline V gene. The CDR3 protein is CASSAGTDGSSYNEQFF. CDR3 nucleotides: TGTGCCAGCAGCGCGGGCACGGACGGGTCCTCCTACAATGAGCAGTTCTTC.

This clone has a handful of counts. V is TRBV7-9 and J is TRBJ2-3, with TRBD2 matching over 9 bases. J lost 5 bases, V lost 5 bases, and 11 bases had no gene match. Germline assignment: CDR1 SEHNR and CDR2 FQNEAQ (reference sequence). This CDR3 has 16 residues. The CDR3 sequence is CASSLVVAGEIDTQYF. The CDR3 coding sequence is TGTGCCAGCAGCCTCGTAGTAGCGGGAGAAATAGATACGCAGTATTTT.

This clone was recorded only once. The chain joins TRBV12-3 or TRBV12-4 to TRBJ1-2, with TRBD1 as a possible D gene (6 bases). Trimming left V 7 bases short and J 1 base short, with 10 bases between. This CDR3 contains 13 residues. As DNA, the CDR3 is TGTGCCAGCACCTACAGGGTTAACTATGGCTACACCTTC. This translates into CASTYRVNYGYTF.

The V and J genes are TRBV11-3 and TRBJ2-1; TRBD2 agrees at 12 bases. Germline trimming cut 1 base from V and 7 bases from J; bases unmatched to any gene: 11. The CDR3 loop spans 18 amino acids. CDR1 is SGHNT and CDR2 is YENEEA in the germline V gene. The CDR3 coding sequence is TGTGCCAGCAGCTTAGGAGCTAGCGGGAGGGCCTGGGAAAATGAGCAGTTCTTC. Its protein product is CASSLGASGRAWENEQFF.

The table lists this clone with a few counts. This chain joins TRBV5-1 and TRBJ2-7; the D is unclear. Germline CDR1 and CDR2: SGHRS and YFSETQ. V shed 4 bases and J shed 5 bases, with 10 bases lying between them. This CDR3 has 12 amino acids. The CDR3 nucleotides are TGCGCCAGCAGCGAGTTTCTGGACGAGCAGTACTTC. Encoded protein: CASSEFLDEQYF.

This chain joins TRBV4-1 and TRBJ1-3, with TRBD1 matching 8 bases. Looked up from germline, CDR1 is MGHRA and CDR2 is YSYEKL. The CDR3 totals 18 residues. J gave up 4 bases and V 3 bases, and 14 bases lay outside the gene matches. CDR3 loop: CASSQGFRPRGPGNTIYF. The DNA for the CDR3 is TGCGCCAGCAGCCAGGGTTTCCGTCCCAGGGGGCCGGGAAACACCATATATTTT.

The genes are TRBV5-1 and TRBJ1-2; D might be TRBD1 (6 bases). The ends were cut back, 4 bases at V and 5 bases at J, with 15 bases in the middle. Germline CDR1 is SGHRS and CDR2 is YFSETQ. This CDR3 region has 14 residues. The CDR3 here is CASSPMTGFYGYTF. CDR3 sequence (DNA): TGCGCCAGCAGCCCTATGACAGGCTTTTATGGCTACACCTTC.

CDR3 in DNA: TGTGCCAGCAGTGATCCTGTACAAGAGACCCAGTACTTC. Protein product: CASSDPVQETQYF. The chain joins TRBV6-1 to TRBJ2-5, with D unresolved. The CDR3 is made up of 13 amino acids. CDR1 and CDR2 (germline): MNHNS, SASEGT. V shed 3 bases and J shed 2 bases, with 7 bases lying between them.

The genes are TRBV7-9 and TRBJ1-1; D uncertain. This CDR3 has 15 residues. CDR1 SEHNR and CDR2 FQNEAQ come from the germline V gene (reference sequence). V was pared by 3 bases and J by 7 bases, with 18 bases between. CDR3 in amino acids: CASSFLSGYEGEAFF. In DNA form, the CDR3 reads TGTGCCAGCAGCTTTTTGTCAGGCTATGAGGGTGAAGCTTTCTTT.